This TCR beta chain is drawn from a study of human T cells and chemical hapten exposure. Comments on this clonotype: Antigen specificity is unknown.

Documented time point: patch test 3, about 24 weeks after DPC sensitization. Treatment specified: therapeutic diphenylcyclopropenone sensitization with weekly scalp DPC. CDR3 length: 18 residues. V lost 4 bases and J lost 3; bases outside the gene matches: 10. Germline CDR1 is LGHNA and CDR2 is YNFKEQ. Study outcomes and limitations: The donor cohort had alopecia, so its immune response may not match that of healthy people.

Each CDR3 protein gets one entry after TCRdb re-called the RACE reads with MiXCR. The sample includes 90,000 to 140,000 distinct CDR3 sequences, less than 45% of them seen just once. This sample comprised whole blood, obtained in connection with sensitization to the hapten diphenylcyclopropenone (DPC). The J gene is TRBJ2-6, the V gene TRBV4-2; 9 nucleotides align to TRBD1. The TCR originated in a middle-aged man with alopecia areata. Some clones in this sample may be carry-over from other donors' samples. CDR3 DNA sequence: TGTGCCAGCAGCCCTGAGGGACAGGGCCTTGGTGGGGCCAACGTCCTGACTTTC. Translation: CASSPEGQGLGGANVLTF.